A single sample gave rise to the 24 T cell receptor beta chains below, sequenced in a study of breast tumors, draining lymph nodes, adjacent tissues. TCRdb analysed the multiplex PCR reads with MiXCR anew, one entry per CDR3 protein. The sample records under 35,000 distinct CDR3 sequences, 63% being singletons. The sequenced material came from breast tumor tissue. These receptors came from a female donor with breast cancer. Some clones in this sample may be carry-over from other donors' samples.

This clonotype is medium-sized in the sample. V is TRBV20-1 and J is TRBJ2-7; D is possibly TRBD1 or TRBD2 (5 bases each). CDR1 is DFQATT and CDR2 is SNEGSKA in the germline V gene (reference sequence). The CDR3 totals 16 residues. Trimming shortened V by 0 bases and J by 4 bases, and 19 bases separated the two germline ends. The CDR3 loop reads CSAREDLSRGFYEQYF. The CDR3, as DNA: TGCAGTGCTAGAGAAGATCTCTCCCGGGGCTTTTACGAGCAGTACTTC.

The rearrangement joins TRBV20-1 to TRBJ2-1; 9 bases match TRBD2. The CDR3 is 16 residues long. Losses at the gene ends were 3 bases for V and 8 bases for J; bases not matched to a gene: 14. Germline-derived CDR1 and CDR2 are DFQATT and SNEGSKA (reference sequence). CDR3 bases: TGCAGTGCTAGTGGTCGCACTAGCGGGTTGAGGCATGAGCAGTTCTTC. Protein product: CSASGRTSGLRHEQFF.

The rearrangement uses TRBV9 and TRBJ1-6; TRBD1 aligns across 7 bases. The CDR3 is made up of 17 amino acids. In germline, CDR1 is SGDLS, CDR2 YYNGEE. Trimming at V came to 3 bases and at J to 9 bases, leaving 15 bases not matched to a gene. In DNA, the CDR3 is TGTGCCAGCAGCGCATCAGGTGGTGGGACAGTTAGTTCACCCCTCCACTTT. Translated: CASSASGGGTVSSPLHF. The full variable domain, completed using reference TRBV9 and TRBJ1-6, is DSGVTQTPKHLITATGQRVTLRCSPRSGDLSVYWYQQSLDQGLQFLIQYYNGEERAKGNILERFSAQQFPDLHSELNLSSLELGDSALYFCASSASGGGTVSSPLHFGNGTRLTVT.

Details on this clonotype: One junction end does not reproduce the germline sequence, and a read error may be involved. The chain recombines TRBV20-1 with TRBJ2-3; the match to TRBD2 covers 8 bases. The CDR3 contains 16 residues. Per the germline V gene, CDR1 is DFQATT and CDR2 is SNEGSKA (reference sequence). The CDR3 bases are TGCAGTGCCAAAGCGGGAGTGGTCGGATTCACAGACACGCAGTATTTT. It codes for CSAKAGVVGFTDTQYF.

This clonotype was observed many times. The V gene is TRBV7-9, the J gene TRBJ2-1; no definite D call. The CDR3 contains 19 residues. The germline gives CDR1 SEHNR, CDR2 FQNEAQ (reference sequence). Trimming took off 4 bases at V and 2 bases at J, with 24 bases between the two ends. This CDR3 reads CASSWRRRTENPPYNEQFF. CDR3 in DNA: TGTGCCAGCAGCTGGCGCAGGAGAACGGAGAACCCCCCCTACAATGAGCAGTTCTTC.

The V gene is TRBV12-3 or TRBV12-4, the J gene TRBJ2-2; D may be TRBD2 (5 bases). Trimming took off 1 base at V and 4 bases at J, with 13 bases between the two ends. The CDR3 consists of 16 residues. The CDR3 DNA reads TGTGCCAGCAGTTTAGGATTTCGGGGTAGCACCGGGGAGCTGTTTTTT. Protein product: CASSLGFRGSTGELFF.

Ten or more counts support this clonotype. V is TRBV9 and J is TRBJ1-1; the D is unclear. V was trimmed by 2 bases and J by 0 bases, leaving 5 bases between them. The germline V gene has CDR1 SGDLS and CDR2 YYNGEE. There are 13 residues in the CDR3. For the CDR3, the DNA is TGTGCCAGCAGCGTTAGCATGAACACTGAAGCTTTCTTT. This encodes CASSVSMNTEAFF.

The chain combines TRBV5-1 with TRBJ2-7, with 9 bases aligning to TRBD1. The germline gives CDR1 SGHRS, CDR2 YFSETQ. CDR3 length: 14 amino acids. J gave up 5 bases and V 4 bases, and 7 bases lay outside the gene matches. The CDR3 region has the DNA TGCGCCAGCAGCCGGGGACAGGGTATCCACGAGCAGTACTTC. Its translation is CASSRGQGIHEQYF.

This clonotype was detected only once. The chain links TRBV10-3 to TRBJ2-3, with 8 bases aligning to TRBD2. The CDR3 totals 17 residues. Germline CDR1 and CDR2: ENHRY and SYGVKD. J lost 2 bases, V lost 8 bases, and 15 bases had no gene match. As DNA, the CDR3 is TGTGCCATCGGGGATAGCGGGGACGCCTCCACCACAGATACGCAGTATTTT. Translation: CAIGDSGDASTTDTQYF.

J is TRBJ1-5 and V is TRBV7-2; 10 bases are a match to TRBD1. The ends lost 1 base at V and 7 bases at J; junction bases unmatched: 7. Germline lookup yields CDR1 SGHTA and CDR2 FQGNSA. CDR3 length equals 16 residues. As DNA, the CDR3 is TGTGCCAGCAGCTTAGACGGGACAGGGGAAAACCAGCCCCAGCATTTT. Translated, it gives CASSLDGTGENQPQHF.

This clonotype was detected many times. The V call is TRBV29-1, the J call TRBJ2-6, with 10 bases that match TRBD2. V gave up 4 bases and J gave up 0 bases; unmatched junction bases: 12. From germline, CDR1 is SQVTM and CDR2 ANQGSEA. The CDR3 is made up of 19 amino acids. The CDR3 region is CSVAGLAVKERSGANVLTF. In DNA form, the CDR3 reads TGCAGCGTTGCTGGACTAGCGGTTAAGGAACGCTCTGGGGCCAACGTCCTGACTTTC.

This clonotype was seen at least ten times. The J gene is TRBJ2-4, the V gene TRBV4-1; D tentatively reads TRBD1 or TRBD2 (5 bases each). CDR1 and CDR2 (germline): MGHRA, YSYEKL. Deletions cut 2 bases from V and 6 bases from J, with 11 bases between. CDR3 length: 14 amino acids. CDR3 bases: TGCGCCAGCAGCCAATCGGGGCTGAGAAACATTCAGTACTTC. Protein: CASSQSGLRNIQYF.

This clonotype showed up many times. This sequence joins TRBV20-1 and TRBJ2-2; 9 bases line up with TRBD2. This CDR3 has 16 residues. The V and J ends lost 2 bases and 1 base, in that order; junction bases with no gene match: 5. The V gene's germline CDR1 is DFQATT and CDR2 SNEGSKA (reference sequence). For the CDR3, the DNA is TGCAGTGCTAGACGAGCGGGGGGCATGAACACCGGGGAGCTGTTTTTT. It encodes CSARRAGGMNTGELFF.

With respect to this clonotype: Germline and junction disagree at one end, which may indicate a read error. The CDR3 bases are TGCAGCGTTACAGGGGTGAGCTCTGGGGCCAACGTCCCGACTTTC. It yields the protein CSVTGVSSGANVPTF. The rearrangement uses TRBV29-1 and TRBJ2-6; 7 bases are shared with TRBD1. Germline CDR1 SQVTM, CDR2 ANQGSEA. The CDR3 contains 15 residues.

The table lists this clonotype with many counts. This rearrangement joins TRBV11-2 to TRBJ1-3, with D tentatively TRBD1 (5 bases). V shed 1 base and J shed 3 bases, with 19 bases lying between them. The germline V gene encodes CDR1 SGHAT and CDR2 FQNNGV. This CDR3 has 18 residues. The CDR3 region has the DNA TGTGCCAGCAGCTTAGGTCCTGCAGGGAATAGCTTTGGAAACACCATATATTTT. Amino acid sequence: CASSLGPAGNSFGNTIYF.

V usage is TRBV2 and J usage is TRBJ2-1, with D unresolved. The CDR3 contains 12 residues. Trimming stripped 2 bases from V and 6 bases from J, with 5 bases between. CDR1 is SNHLY, CDR2 FYNNEI, per germline. The CDR3 sequence: CASSEIGNEQFF. CDR3 coding DNA: TGTGCCAGCAGTGAAATTGGCAATGAGCAGTTCTTC.

The rearrangement uses TRBV2 and TRBJ2-7; 7 bases fit TRBD1. The CDR3 runs 13 residues. In germline, CDR1 is SNHLY, CDR2 FYNNEI. V dropped 6 bases and J dropped 2; count of bases not matched to a gene: 4. The CDR3 region has the DNA TGTGCCAGCAGAAAGGGACAGACCTACGAGCAGTACTTC. Its protein product is CASRKGQTYEQYF.

The J gene is TRBJ2-7, the V gene TRBV5-5; D unclear. The V gene lost 4 bases and the J gene lost 8 bases, with 19 bases spanning the gap. This CDR3 spans 14 amino acids. Per the germline V gene, CDR1 is SGHKS and CDR2 is YYEKEE (reference sequence). CDR3 coding DNA: TGTGCCAGCAGCCCAGATTCGGGTTTGGGTCAGCAGTACTTC. Translating gives CASSPDSGLGQQYF.

The chain has TRBV7-9 and TRBJ2-6; 8 bases align to TRBD2. The CDR3 runs 17 residues. The V gene end was trimmed by 2 bases and the J gene end by 3 bases; junction bases not matched to a gene: 6. Germline V CDR1 and CDR2: SEHNR, FQNEAQ (reference sequence). CDR3 sequence (DNA): TGTGCCAGCAGCTTATACGGGGGGGCGTATGGGGCCAACGTCCTGACTTTC. It codes for CASSLYGGAYGANVLTF.

The gene calls are TRBV2 and TRBJ2-7, with D hard to call. CDR3 length: 16 amino acids. Trimming removed 0 bases from V and 4 bases from J, with 16 bases in between. Germline V lookup: CDR1 SNHLY, CDR2 FYNNEI. CDR3 DNA: TGTGCCAGCAGTGAAGCCATGACTCAAAACGGGTACGAGCAGTACTTC. It specifies CASSEAMTQNGYEQYF.

The chain is built from TRBV29-1 and TRBJ1-2; perhaps TRBD1 as D (5 bases). Trimming left V 4 bases short and J 5 bases short, with 14 bases between. CDR3 length equals 13 residues. Germline values: CDR1 SQVTM, CDR2 ANQGSEA. The CDR3 DNA follows: TGCAGCGTTGGGGGGAATTACATATATGGCTACACCTTC. Residues: CSVGGNYIYGYTF.

This clonotype was detected once. The chain combines TRBV7-2 with TRBJ2-3; D call uncertain. Trimming left V 0 bases short and J 2 bases short, with 9 bases between. The CDR3 totals 15 residues. Germline values: CDR1 SGHTA, CDR2 FQGNSA. This CDR3 is CASSLALGTTDTQYF. The CDR3 DNA is TGTGCCAGCAGCTTAGCTCTCGGAACCACAGATACGCAGTATTTT.

CDR3 sequence reads: CASSVATGGSPLHF. As DNA, the CDR3 is TGTGCCAGCAGCGTAGCTACTGGGGGTTCACCCCTCCACTTT. The chain has TRBV9 and TRBJ1-6, with D possibly being TRBD1 (5 bases). The CDR3 spans 14 residues. The germline CDR1 and CDR2 sequences are SGDLS and YYNGEE. V lost 0 bases and J 9 bases, leaving 10 bases between the germline ends.

This clonotype was counted many times. The genes are TRBV11-2 and TRBJ1-3; D not certain. CDR3 length equals 18 residues. The V gene lost 3 bases and the J gene lost 0 bases, with 18 bases spanning the gap. In germline, CDR1 is SGHAT, CDR2 FQNNGV. In nucleotides, the CDR3 is TGTGCCAGCAGCTTTTCGATAGAATTCTACAGCTCTGGAAACACCATATATTTT. Translating it yields CASSFSIEFYSSGNTIYF.